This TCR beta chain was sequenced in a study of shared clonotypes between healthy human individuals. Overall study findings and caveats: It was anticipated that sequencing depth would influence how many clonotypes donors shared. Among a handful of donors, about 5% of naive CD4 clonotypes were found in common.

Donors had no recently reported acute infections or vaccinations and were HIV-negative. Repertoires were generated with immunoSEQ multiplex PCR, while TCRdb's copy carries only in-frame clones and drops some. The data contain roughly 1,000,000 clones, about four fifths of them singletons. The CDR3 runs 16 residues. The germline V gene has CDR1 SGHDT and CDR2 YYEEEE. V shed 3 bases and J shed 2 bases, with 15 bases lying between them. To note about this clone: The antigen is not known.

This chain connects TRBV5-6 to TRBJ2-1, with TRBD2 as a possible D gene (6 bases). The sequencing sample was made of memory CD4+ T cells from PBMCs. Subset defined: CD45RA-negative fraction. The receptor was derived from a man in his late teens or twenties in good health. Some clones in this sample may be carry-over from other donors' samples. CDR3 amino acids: CASSSRRERPYNEQFF. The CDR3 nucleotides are TGTGCCAGCAGCTCCAGACGGGAGAGACCCTACAATGAGCAGTTCTTC.